The clone carrying this T cell receptor beta chain showed up just a few times. With 4 bases removed from V and 4 bases from J, the gap between germline ends came to 26 bases. Germline V gene lookup returns CDR1 SGHTS and CDR2 YDEGEE. The CDR3 covers 18 residues. Original processing notes: Using reference gene primer amplification, nucleated cell counts were estimated. The repertoire was sequenced with immunoSEQ multiplex PCR; TCRdb's copy has only in-frame clones and lacks some. Clone size and the V and J calls come from that table; the DNA yielded D and trimming. Of about 130,000 clones in the sample, about 85% were seen once. The data stem from a study of blood T cell repertoires in COVID-19. About the research overall: COVID-19 samples collected from the United States, Italy and Spain covered acute and convalescent phases.

V gene TRBV5-8 combines with J gene TRBJ1-2; possible D gene TRBD1, 5 bases. The sample taken for sequencing was peripheral blood. The receptor's source is a woman aged 70-85 years with COVID-19, enrolled during active disease. The CDR3, as DNA: TGTGCCAGCAGCCATAATGGCAGGACAATATCGACCGCCTATGGCTACACCTTC. The encoded protein is CASSHNGRTISTAYGYTF.